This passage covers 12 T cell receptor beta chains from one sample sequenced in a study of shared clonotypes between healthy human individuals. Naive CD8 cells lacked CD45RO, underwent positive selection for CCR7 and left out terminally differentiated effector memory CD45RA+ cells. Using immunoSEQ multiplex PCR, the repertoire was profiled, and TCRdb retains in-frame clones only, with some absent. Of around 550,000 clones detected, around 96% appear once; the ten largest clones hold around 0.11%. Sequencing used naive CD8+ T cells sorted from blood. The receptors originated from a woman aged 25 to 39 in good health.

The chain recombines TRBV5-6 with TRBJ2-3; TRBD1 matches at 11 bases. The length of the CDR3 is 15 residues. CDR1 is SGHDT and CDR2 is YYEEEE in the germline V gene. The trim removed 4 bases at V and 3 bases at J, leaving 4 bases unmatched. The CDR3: CASSLRDRGTDTQYF. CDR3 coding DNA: TGTGCCAGCAGCCTCCGGGACAGGGGGACAGATACGCAGTATTTT.

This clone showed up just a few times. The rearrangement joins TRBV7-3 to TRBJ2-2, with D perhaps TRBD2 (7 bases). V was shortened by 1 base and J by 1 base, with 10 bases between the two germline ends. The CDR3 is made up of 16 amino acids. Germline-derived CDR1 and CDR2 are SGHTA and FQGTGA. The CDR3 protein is CASSLSGGVNTGELFF. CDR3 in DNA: TGTGCCAGCAGCTTAAGCGGGGGCGTGAACACCGGGGAGCTGTTTTTT.

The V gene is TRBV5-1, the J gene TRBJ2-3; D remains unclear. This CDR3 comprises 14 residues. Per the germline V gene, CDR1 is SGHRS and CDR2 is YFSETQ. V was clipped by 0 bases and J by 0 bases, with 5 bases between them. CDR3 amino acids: CASSLVTSTDTQYF. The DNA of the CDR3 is TGCGCCAGCAGCTTGGTTACGAGCACAGATACGCAGTATTTT.

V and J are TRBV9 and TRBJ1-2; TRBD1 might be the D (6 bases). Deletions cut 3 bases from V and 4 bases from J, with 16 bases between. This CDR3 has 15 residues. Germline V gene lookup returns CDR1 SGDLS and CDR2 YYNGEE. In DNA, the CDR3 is TGTGCCAGCAGCGGCAGGGGTCGGGAGGGCTATGGCTACACCTTC. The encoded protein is CASSGRGREGYGYTF.

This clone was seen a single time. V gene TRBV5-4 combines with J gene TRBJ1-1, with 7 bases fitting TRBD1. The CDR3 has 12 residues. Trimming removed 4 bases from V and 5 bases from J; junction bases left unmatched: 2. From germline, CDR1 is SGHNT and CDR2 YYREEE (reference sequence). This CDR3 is CASSRDRTEAFF. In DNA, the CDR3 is TGTGCCAGCAGCCGGGACAGAACTGAAGCTTTCTTT.

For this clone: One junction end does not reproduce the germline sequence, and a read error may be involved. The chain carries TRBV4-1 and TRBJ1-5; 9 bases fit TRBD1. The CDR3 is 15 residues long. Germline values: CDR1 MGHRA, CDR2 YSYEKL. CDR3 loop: CASSHRGQGNQPQHF. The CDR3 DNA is TGCGCCAGCAGCCATAGGGGACAGGGCAACCAGCCCCAGCATTTT.

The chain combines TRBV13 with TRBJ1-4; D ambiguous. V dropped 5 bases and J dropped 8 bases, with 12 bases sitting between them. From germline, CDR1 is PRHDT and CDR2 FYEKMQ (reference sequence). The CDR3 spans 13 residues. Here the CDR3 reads CASSPRVSEKLFF. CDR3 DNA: TGTGCCAGCAGCCCAAGGGTTTCCGAAAAACTGTTTTTT.

CDR3 sequence reads: CASRALGGIQETQYF. The CDR3 DNA reads as TGTGCCAGCAGAGCCCTGGGCGGTATTCAAGAGACCCAGTACTTC. The chain recombines TRBV6-5 with TRBJ2-5; D gene uncertain. This CDR3 spans 15 amino acids. Germline lookup yields CDR1 MNHEY and CDR2 SVGAGI. Trimming pared 6 bases from V and 2 bases from J, leaving 16 bases between.

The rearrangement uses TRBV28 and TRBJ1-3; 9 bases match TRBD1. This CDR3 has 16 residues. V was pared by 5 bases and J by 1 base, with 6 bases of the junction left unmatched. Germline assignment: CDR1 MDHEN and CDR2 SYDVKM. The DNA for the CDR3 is TGTGCCAGCAGTCCAGACAGGGGGGTTTCTGGAAACACCATATATTTT. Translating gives CASSPDRGVSGNTIYF.

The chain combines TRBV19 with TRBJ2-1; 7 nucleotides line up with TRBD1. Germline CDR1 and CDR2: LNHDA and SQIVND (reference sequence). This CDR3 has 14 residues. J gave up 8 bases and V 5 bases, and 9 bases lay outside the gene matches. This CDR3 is CASSPGQARDEQFF. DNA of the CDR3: TGTGCCAGTAGTCCCGGACAGGCCAGGGATGAGCAGTTCTTC.

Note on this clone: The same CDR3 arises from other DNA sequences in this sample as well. Here the CDR3 reads CASSLGRAYEQYF. CDR3 nucleotides: TGTGCCAGCAGCTTGGGCAGGGCCTACGAGCAGTACTTC. The genes are TRBV5-6 and TRBJ2-7; D is perhaps TRBD1 (5 bases). CDR3 size: 13 residues. V lost 0 bases, J lost 2 bases, and 6 bases lay in between. The germline gives CDR1 SGHDT, CDR2 YYEEEE.

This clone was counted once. The CDR3 DNA follows: TGTGCCAGCAGCTTAGCTCTCCGCGGGACCCAGTACTTC. As protein: CASSLALRGTQYF. The chain couples TRBV7-9 to TRBJ2-5; the D is unclear. Germline loops: CDR1 SEHNR, CDR2 FQNEAQ (reference sequence). Trimming stripped 0 bases from V and 7 bases from J, with 9 bases between. This CDR3 comprises 13 residues.